This entry lists 26 T cell receptor beta chains sequenced from one sample in a study of blood T cell repertoires in COVID-19. Method: immunoSEQ multiplex PCR; TCRdb's copy keeps in-frame clones and lacks some. The sample carries roughly 63,000 clones, roughly 85% recorded once. The sample was peripheral blood. The receptors stem from a human donor in a cohort sampled during active COVID-19.

This clone appeared once. The gene calls are TRBV11-2 and TRBJ2-5, with no clear D. This CDR3 has 13 amino acids. Trimming left V 3 bases short and J 5 bases short, with 10 bases between. The V gene's germline CDR1 is SGHAT and CDR2 FQNNGV. CDR3 in DNA: TGTGCCAGCAGCTTTGGTCCAGCGGAGACCCAGTACTTC. Protein sequence: CASSFGPAETQYF.

The gene calls are TRBV7-8 and TRBJ2-1; D is possibly TRBD2 (7 bases). This CDR3 is built from 14 residues. Germline loops: CDR1 SGHVS, CDR2 FQNEAQ. Trimming removed 8 bases from V and 2 bases from J, with 13 bases in between. The CDR3 reads CASGEGVAYNEQFF. The DNA of the CDR3 is TGTGCCAGCGGGGAGGGGGTAGCCTACAATGAGCAGTTCTTC.

V usage is TRBV3-1 (or the pseudogene TRBV3-2) and J usage is TRBJ2-3; D is possibly TRBD2 (5 bases). V lost 8 bases and J 7 bases, leaving 10 bases between the germline ends. This CDR3 has 11 residues. The V gene's germline CDR1 is LGHDT and CDR2 YNNKEL (reference sequence). The CDR3 coding sequence is TGTGCCAGCGACGGAGGTCATACGCAGTATTTT. This gives the protein CASDGGHTQYF.

The gene calls are TRBV18 and TRBJ1-5, with 7 bases identical to TRBD1. CDR3 length: 14 residues. V shed 5 bases and J 1 base; nucleotides not matched to a gene: 2. The germline CDR1 and CDR2 sequences are KGHSH and LQKENI. CDR3: CASSEGQSNQPQHF. The CDR3 nucleotides are TGTGCCAGCTCAGAGGGACAGAGCAATCAGCCCCAGCATTTT.

In this sample, this clone turned up once. The rearrangement joins TRBV4-1 to TRBJ2-3; 15 bases are a match to TRBD2. V shed 0 bases and J 2 bases; nucleotides not matched to a gene: 9. From germline, CDR1 is MGHRA and CDR2 YSYEKL. The CDR3 sequence is 20 residues long. For the CDR3, the DNA is TGCGCCAGCAGCCAAGATCAAGGACTAGCGGGAGGGATGGTCACAGATACGCAGTATTTT. It encodes CASSQDQGLAGGMVTDTQYF.

V is TRBV19 and J is TRBJ2-5; tentative D call: TRBD2 (6 bases). Germline CDR1 LNHDA, CDR2 SQIVND (reference sequence). There are 16 residues in the CDR3. V was clipped by 0 bases and J by 9 bases, with 20 bases between them. For the CDR3, the DNA is TGTGCCAGTAGTATAGACCTAGGCGGCCACTCGGGGGCCCAGTACTTC. Protein product: CASSIDLGGHSGAQYF.

For the CDR3, the DNA is TGTGCCAGGACCGGGCCGCTAGCGGGAGTAACAGATACGCAGTATTTT. Protein product: CARTGPLAGVTDTQYF. This chain links TRBV21-1 with TRBJ2-3; TRBD2, the table's D call, lacks a check against the DNA. TRBV21-1 counts as a pseudogene. CDR3 size: 16 residues.

The chain joins TRBV27 to TRBJ2-4; 7 bases match TRBD1. V was clipped by 3 bases and J by 4 bases; unmatched bases: 6. The CDR3 loop spans 15 amino acids. Germline V gene lookup returns CDR1 MNHEY and CDR2 SMNVEV (reference sequence). CDR3 in DNA: TGTGCCAGCAGTTTTTTATCCAGGGGGAAAAACATTCAGTACTTC. This translates into CASSFLSRGKNIQYF.

The J gene is TRBJ2-7, the V gene TRBV18, with 12 nucleotides matching TRBD2. CDR1 is KGHSH, CDR2 LQKENI, per germline. V lost 0 bases, J lost 5 bases, and 5 bases stayed unmatched. The CDR3 consists of 16 residues. In DNA form, the CDR3 reads TGTGCCAGCTCACCACCCCCCCGGACTAGCGGGAACGAGCAGTACTTC. Its translation: CASSPPPRTSGNEQYF.

The chain links TRBV30 to TRBJ1-2; D unclear. Trimming left V 1 base short and J 8 bases short, with 14 bases between. This CDR3 is 13 amino acids long. Germline CDR1 is GTSNPN and CDR2 is SVGIG (reference sequence). The chain's CDR3 is CAWSAILPTGYTF. The CDR3 DNA sequence: TGTGCCTGGAGTGCAATACTGCCCACCGGCTACACCTTC.

The rearrangement uses TRBV28 and TRBJ2-7, with D possibly TRBD2 on 6 matching bases. The CDR3 is 13 residues long. V lost 6 bases to trimming and J lost 2 bases, with 11 bases between them. Looked up from germline, CDR1 is MDHEN and CDR2 is SYDVKM. Here the CDR3 DNA reads TGTGCCAGCAGACGGGACTCCGCCTACGAGCAGTACTTC. It specifies CASRRDSAYEQYF.

The chain links TRBV5-1 to TRBJ2-3; no reliable D call. Per germline, CDR1 SGHRS and CDR2 YFSETQ. This CDR3 has 13 residues. Trimming cost V 1 base and J 2 bases, with 5 bases left between them. The CDR3 loop reads CASSLSPTDTQYF. CDR3 nucleotide sequence: TGCGCCAGCAGCTTGAGCCCCACAGATACGCAGTATTTT.

This chain joins TRBV30 and TRBJ2-7, with D possibly TRBD2 on 6 matching bases. CDR3 size: 14 residues. V was pared by 1 base and J by 4 bases, with 14 bases between. Germline assignment: CDR1 GTSNPN and CDR2 SVGIG (reference sequence). CDR3: CAWSGGTVTYEQYF. For the CDR3, the DNA is TGTGCCTGGAGTGGCGGGACCGTGACGTACGAGCAGTACTTC.

CDR3 amino acids: CASSPSRDRVVGYTF. In nucleotides, the CDR3 is TGTGCCAGCAGCCCCTCCCGGGACAGGGTGGTAGGCTACACCTTC. The chain recombines TRBV7-8 with TRBJ1-2, with TRBD1 matching over 9 bases. Germline loops: CDR1 SGHVS, CDR2 FQNEAQ. The junction had 12 bases not matched to a gene; V was cut back by 5 bases and J by 8 bases. The CDR3 is made up of 15 amino acids. Full variable domain (outside the CDR3, taken from reference TRBV7-8 and TRBJ1-2): GAGVSQSPRYKVAKRGQDVALRCDPISGHVSLFWYQQALGQGPEFLTYFQNEAQLDKSGLPSDRFFAERPEGSVSTLKIQRTQQEDSAVYLCASSPSRDRVVGYTFGSGTRLTVV.

This chain links TRBV5-8 with TRBJ1-5, with TRBD1 as a possible D gene (5 bases). CDR3 length: 17 residues. From germline, CDR1 is SGHTS and CDR2 YDEGEE. Trimming left V 4 bases short and J 0 bases short, with 17 bases between. CDR3 protein: CASSGLLRGDSNQPQHF. CDR3 DNA sequence: TGTGCCAGCAGCGGACTACTCCGGGGGGATAGCAATCAGCCCCAGCATTTT.

The chain combines TRBV12-3 or TRBV12-4 with TRBJ1-1; D not resolved. Trimming took off 8 bases at V and 0 bases at J, with 7 bases between the two ends. CDR3 length equals 12 residues. The DNA of the CDR3 is TGTGCCAGCGGTTCTTTGAACACTGAAGCTTTCTTT. It codes for CASGSLNTEAFF.

The chain uses TRBV20-1 and TRBJ2-1; unclear D gene. CDR1 and CDR2 (germline): DFQATT, SNEGSKA (reference sequence). The CDR3 runs to 9 residues. V dropped 6 bases and J dropped 7 bases, with 4 bases sitting between them. The CDR3 region has the DNA TGCAGTGCGCAGAATGAGCAGTTCTTC. It encodes CSAQNEQFF.

The V and J genes are TRBV9 and TRBJ1-1, with 11 bases that match TRBD1. J lost 2 bases, V lost 3 bases, and 3 bases had no gene match. The CDR3 totals 15 residues. Germline-derived CDR1 and CDR2 are SGDLS and YYNGEE. The CDR3 nucleotides are TGTGCCAGCAGCGCCGGGACAGGGGGTAACACTGAAGCTTTCTTT. This gives the protein CASSAGTGGNTEAFF.

The V gene is TRBV7-9, the J gene TRBJ2-7; TRBD1 might be the D (6 bases). V was trimmed by 4 bases and J by 3 bases, leaving 19 bases between them. CDR3 size: 16 residues. Germline V gene data show CDR1 as SEHNR and CDR2 as FQNEAQ (reference sequence). The CDR3 coding sequence is TGTGCCAGCAGCTCCTCCGTTGAGCGAGGGGGCTACGAGCAGTACTTC. This sequence encodes CASSSSVERGGYEQYF.

The chain recombines TRBV6-2 or TRBV6-3 with TRBJ1-2, with TRBD1 as a possible D gene (5 bases). Between the trimmed V and J ends, which lost 2 bases and 5 bases, there was a span of 15 bases. CDR3 length: 15 residues. The germline V gene encodes CDR1 MNHEY and CDR2 SVGEGT. CDR3 residues: CASSYVAQDIYGYTF. The CDR3 DNA is TGTGCCAGCAGTTACGTTGCCCAGGACATTTATGGCTACACCTTC.

This clone was recorded once. This chain uses TRBV7-9 with TRBJ1-5; 8 nucleotides align to TRBD1. The CDR3 spans 15 residues. Losses at the gene ends were 5 bases for V and 1 base for J; bases not matched to a gene: 4. Germline V gene lookup returns CDR1 SEHNR and CDR2 FQNEAQ (reference sequence). The CDR3 DNA sequence: TGTGCCAGCAGCATGGACAGGGCCAGCAATCAGCCCCAGCATTTT. Translation: CASSMDRASNQPQHF. Variable domain in full (rest from reference TRBV7-9 and TRBJ1-5): DTGVSQNPRHKITKRGQNVTFRCDPISEHNRLYWYRQTLGQGPEFLTYFQNEAQLEKSRLLSDRFSAERPKGSFSTLEIQRTEQGDSAMYLCASSMDRASNQPQHFGDGTRLSIL.

This clone showed up just a few times. This chain uses TRBV24-1 with TRBJ2-2, with TRBD2 identical over 9 bases. Germline V lookup: CDR1 KGHDR, CDR2 SFDVKD. Germline trimming cut 3 bases from V and 4 bases from J; bases unmatched to any gene: 5. CDR3 length: 16 amino acids. The CDR3 DNA sequence: TGTGCCACCAGTGATGCGATAGCGGGAGTCACCGGGGAGCTGTTTTTT. It encodes CATSDAIAGVTGELFF.

The CDR3 reads CASSFNSGSFGEQYF. DNA of the CDR3: TGCGCCAGCAGCTTTAATAGCGGGAGTTTCGGCGAGCAGTACTTC. The chain combines TRBV5-1 with TRBJ2-7; 9 bases match TRBD2. The ends lost 2 bases at V and 6 bases at J; junction bases unmatched: 9. CDR3 length equals 15 residues. The germline V gene encodes CDR1 SGHRS and CDR2 YFSETQ. Looking up the rest from reference TRBV5-1 and TRBJ2-7 gives the full variable domain: KAGVTQTPRYLIKTRGQQVTLSCSPISGHRSVSWYQQTPGQGLQFLFEYFSETQRNKGNFPGRFSGRQFSNSRSEMNVSTLELGDSALYLCASSFNSGSFGEQYFGPGTRLTVT.

The V call is TRBV6-1, the J call TRBJ1-2; D not resolved. This CDR3 contains 13 residues. Germline V CDR1 and CDR2: MNHNS, SASEGT. V was pared by 2 bases and J by 4 bases, with 8 bases between. The CDR3 is CASSESGFYGYTF. Written as DNA, the CDR3 is TGTGCCAGCAGTGAATCGGGGTTCTATGGCTACACCTTC.

The rearrangement links TRBV5-1 to TRBJ1-5; 12 bases match TRBD1. CDR1 is SGHRS, CDR2 YFSETQ, per germline. The CDR3 runs 15 residues. With V trimmed by 4 bases and J by 7 bases, 6 bases remained unmatched. The CDR3 coding sequence is TGCGCCAGCAGCGTGGGACAGGGGGCCGGGCAGCCCCAGCATTTT. Its protein product is CASSVGQGAGQPQHF.

This rearrangement joins TRBV28 to TRBJ2-2; no reliable D call. The CDR3 has 17 amino acids. CDR1 is MDHEN and CDR2 is SYDVKM in the germline V gene. V was clipped by 3 bases and J by 5 bases, with 19 bases between them. The CDR3 protein is CASSFRSWSMWTGELFF. CDR3 bases: TGTGCCAGCAGTTTTCGAAGCTGGTCAATGTGGACCGGGGAGCTGTTTTTT.